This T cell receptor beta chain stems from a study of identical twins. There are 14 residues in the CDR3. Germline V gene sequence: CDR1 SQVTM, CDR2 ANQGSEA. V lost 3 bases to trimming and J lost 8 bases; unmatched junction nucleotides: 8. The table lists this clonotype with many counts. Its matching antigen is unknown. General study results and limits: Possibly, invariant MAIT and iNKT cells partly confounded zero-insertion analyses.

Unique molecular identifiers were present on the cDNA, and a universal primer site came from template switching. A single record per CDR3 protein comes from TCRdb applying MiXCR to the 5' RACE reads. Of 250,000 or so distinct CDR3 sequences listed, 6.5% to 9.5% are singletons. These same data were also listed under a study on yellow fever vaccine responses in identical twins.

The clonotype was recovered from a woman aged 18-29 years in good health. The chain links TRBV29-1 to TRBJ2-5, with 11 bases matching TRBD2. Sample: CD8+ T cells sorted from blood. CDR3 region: CSVEGLAVLGTQYF. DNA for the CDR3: TGCAGCGTTGAGGGACTAGCGGTCCTAGGAACCCAGTACTTC.